This is a list of T cell receptor beta chains from one sample in a study of CD8 T cells in ankylosing spondylitis. A single record per CDR3 protein comes from TCRdb applying MiXCR to the 5' RACE reads. The sample contains about 460,000 distinct CDR3 sequences, about 5.7% of which appear only once. Input material: blood, either unsorted or a sorted T cell fraction (not recorded which). The source of these receptors is a male donor with ankylosing spondylitis. The CDR3 runs from the conserved cysteine through the conserved F or W. A D gene is named only where the DNA matches it firmly. Part of the rows lack a size; the others show once, few, many or a class for expanded clones.

v_gene: TRBV6-1
abundance: many
d_gene: TRBD2
j_gene: TRBJ2-5
CDR3nt: TGTGCCAGCAGCCGGACTAGCGGGGGGTGGGAGACCCAGTACTTC
CDR3aa: CASSRTSGGWETQYF

v_gene: TRBV28
abundance: many
d_gene: TRBD1
j_gene: TRBJ1-2
CDR3nt: TGTGCCAGCAGTTTACCGGGACAGCGCCCCAAAAGCTACACCTTC
CDR3aa: CASSLPGQRPKSYTF

v_gene: TRBV2
abundance: -
d_gene: TRBD2
j_gene: TRBJ2-2
CDR3nt: TGTGCCCTCTGTTTAGCGGGACTAGCTGGTTATATTGACACCGGGGAGCTGTTTTTT
CDR3aa: CALCLAGLAGYIDTGELFF

v_gene: TRBV2
abundance: few
d_gene: TRBD2
j_gene: TRBJ2-1
CDR3nt: TGTGCCAGCTACGTTACTAGCGGCGATGAGCAGTTCTTC
CDR3aa: CASYVTSGDEQFF

v_gene: TRBV18
abundance: many
d_gene: -
j_gene: TRBJ2-7
CDR3nt: TGTGCCAGCTCATCGCAGGGCGGGTCACACGAGCAGTACTTC
CDR3aa: CASSSQGGSHEQYF

v_gene: TRBV2
abundance: -
d_gene: -
j_gene: TRBJ2-4
CDR3nt: TGTGCCAGCGGCGAGACAGAAGGCAAAAACATTCAGTACTTC
CDR3aa: CASGETEGKNIQYF

v_gene: TRBV7-9
abundance: many
d_gene: -
j_gene: TRBJ2-7
CDR3nt: TGTGCCAGCAGCTTATACCACGAGCAGTACTTC
CDR3aa: CASSLYHEQYF

v_gene: TRBV7-6
abundance: many
d_gene: TRBD2
j_gene: TRBJ2-1
CDR3nt: TGTGCCAGCAGCAGTCCCCAGCTAGCGGGAAGGTATGCTGAGCAGTTCTTC
CDR3aa: CASSSPQLAGRYAEQFF

v_gene: TRBV5-1
abundance: -
d_gene: -
j_gene: TRBJ1-1
CDR3nt: TGCGCCAGCAGCTCTGGGACGTACGAGGGGAACACTGAAGCTTTCTTT
CDR3aa: CASSSGTYEGNTEAFF

v_gene: TRBV5-1
abundance: many
d_gene: -
j_gene: TRBJ1-4
CDR3nt: TGCGCCAGCAGCTTGGTCCCTGAAGGGGGTGAAAAACTGTTTTTT
CDR3aa: CASSLVPEGGEKLFF

v_gene: TRBV5-1
abundance: many
d_gene: -
j_gene: TRBJ1-1
CDR3nt: TGCGCCAGCAGCAAGGACAGAGGGAACACTGAAGCTTTCTTT
CDR3aa: CASSKDRGNTEAFF

v_gene: TRBV3-1
abundance: few
d_gene: -
j_gene: TRBJ2-1
CDR3nt: TGTGCCAGCAGTCACCCCTACAATGAGCAGTTCTTC
CDR3aa: CASSHPYNEQFF

v_gene: TRBV20-1
abundance: many
d_gene: TRBD1
j_gene: TRBJ2-5
CDR3nt: TGCAGTGCTATTAGACAGGGGACGACGGAGACCCAGTACTTC
CDR3aa: CSAIRQGTTETQYF

v_gene: TRBV5-1
abundance: many
d_gene: -
j_gene: TRBJ1-1
CDR3nt: TGCGCCAGCAGCCCAGGTTGGATGAACACTGAAGCTTTCTTT
CDR3aa: CASSPGWMNTEAFF

v_gene: TRBV4-1
abundance: many
d_gene: TRBD1
j_gene: TRBJ1-6
CDR3nt: TGCGCCAGCAGCCTCCGGGACAGGAATTCACCCCTCCACTTT
CDR3aa: CASSLRDRNSPLHF

v_gene: TRBV28
abundance: many
d_gene: -
j_gene: TRBJ2-1
CDR3nt: TGTGCCAGCAGCAACCCTTTTGAGCAGTTCTTC
CDR3aa: CASSNPFEQFF

v_gene: TRBV6-1
abundance: once
d_gene: -
j_gene: TRBJ1-5
CDR3nt: TGTGCCAACGAAGACCCCGGCAGCAATCAGCCCCAGCATTTT
CDR3aa: CANEDPGSNQPQHF

v_gene: TRBV12-3/TRBV12-4
abundance: many
d_gene: TRBD1
j_gene: TRBJ2-2
CDR3nt: TGTGCCAGCAGCAGACAGGGGTACGGGGAGCTGTTTTTT
CDR3aa: CASSRQGYGELFF

v_gene: TRBV6-2/TRBV6-3
abundance: many
d_gene: -
j_gene: TRBJ2-7
CDR3nt: TGTGCCAGCAGCCTTCAGACAGGAGTAGGCGAGCAGTACTTC
CDR3aa: CASSLQTGVGEQYF

v_gene: TRBV29-1
abundance: -
d_gene: -
j_gene: TRBJ2-5
CDR3nt: TGCAGCGTTGATTGGTGGGCGGGGGAGACCCAGTACTTC
CDR3aa: CSVDWWAGETQYF

v_gene: TRBV6-2/TRBV6-3
abundance: many
d_gene: -
j_gene: TRBJ1-5
CDR3nt: TGTGCCAGCAGTGCCGATCAGGGAAGACAGCCCCAGCATTTT
CDR3aa: CASSADQGRQPQHF

v_gene: TRBV5-1
abundance: many
d_gene: -
j_gene: TRBJ2-7
CDR3nt: TGCGCCAGCAGCATTCGTACCGGGACGTTCGCCCACGAGCAGTACTTC
CDR3aa: CASSIRTGTFAHEQYF